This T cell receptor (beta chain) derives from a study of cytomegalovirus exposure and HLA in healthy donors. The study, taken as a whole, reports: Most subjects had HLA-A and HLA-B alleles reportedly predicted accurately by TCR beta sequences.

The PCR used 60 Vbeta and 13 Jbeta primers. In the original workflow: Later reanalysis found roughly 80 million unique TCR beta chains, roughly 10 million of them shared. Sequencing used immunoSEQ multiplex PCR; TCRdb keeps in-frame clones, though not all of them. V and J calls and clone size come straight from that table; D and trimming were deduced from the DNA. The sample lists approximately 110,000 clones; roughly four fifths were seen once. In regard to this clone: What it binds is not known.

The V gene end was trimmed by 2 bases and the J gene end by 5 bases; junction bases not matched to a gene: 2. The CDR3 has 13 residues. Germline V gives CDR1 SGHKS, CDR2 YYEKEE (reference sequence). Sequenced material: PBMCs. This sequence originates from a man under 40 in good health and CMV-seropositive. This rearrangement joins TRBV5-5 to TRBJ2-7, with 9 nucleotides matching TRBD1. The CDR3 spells CASSFTGGHEQYF. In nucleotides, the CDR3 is TGTGCCAGCAGCTTTACAGGGGGCCACGAGCAGTACTTC.